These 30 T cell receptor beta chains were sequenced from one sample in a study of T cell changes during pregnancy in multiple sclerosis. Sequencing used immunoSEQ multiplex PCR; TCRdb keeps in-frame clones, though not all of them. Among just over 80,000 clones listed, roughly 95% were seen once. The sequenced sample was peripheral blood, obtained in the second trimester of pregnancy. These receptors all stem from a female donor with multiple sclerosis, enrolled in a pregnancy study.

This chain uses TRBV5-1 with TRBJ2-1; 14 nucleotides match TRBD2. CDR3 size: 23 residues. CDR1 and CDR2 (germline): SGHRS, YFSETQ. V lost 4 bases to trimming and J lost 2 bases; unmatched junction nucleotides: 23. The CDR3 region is CASSHSQDAGLAGDWATYNEQFF. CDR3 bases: TGCGCCAGCAGCCACAGCCAGGACGCGGGACTAGCGGGAGACTGGGCGACCTACAATGAGCAGTTCTTC.

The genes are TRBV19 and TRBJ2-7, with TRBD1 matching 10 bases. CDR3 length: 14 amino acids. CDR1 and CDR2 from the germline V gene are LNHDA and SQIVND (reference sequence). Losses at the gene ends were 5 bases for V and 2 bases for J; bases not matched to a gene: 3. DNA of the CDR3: TGTGCCAGTAGTTGGACAGGGGGGCCCTACGAGCAGTACTTC. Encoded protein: CASSWTGGPYEQYF.

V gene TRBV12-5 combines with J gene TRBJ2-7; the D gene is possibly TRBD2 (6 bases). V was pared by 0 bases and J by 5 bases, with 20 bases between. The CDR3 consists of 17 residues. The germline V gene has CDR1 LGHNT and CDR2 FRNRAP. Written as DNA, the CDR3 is TGTGCTAGTGGTTTGGTAACGGGGGTCAGGGATATTGACGAGCAGTACTTC. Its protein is CASGLVTGVRDIDEQYF.

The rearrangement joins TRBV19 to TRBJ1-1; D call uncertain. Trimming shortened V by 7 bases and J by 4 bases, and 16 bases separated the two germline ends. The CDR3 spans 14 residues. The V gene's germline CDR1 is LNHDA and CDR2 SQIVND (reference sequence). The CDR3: CASKWTSGSTEAFF. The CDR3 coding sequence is TGTGCCAGTAAGTGGACCTCGGGGAGCACTGAAGCTTTCTTT.

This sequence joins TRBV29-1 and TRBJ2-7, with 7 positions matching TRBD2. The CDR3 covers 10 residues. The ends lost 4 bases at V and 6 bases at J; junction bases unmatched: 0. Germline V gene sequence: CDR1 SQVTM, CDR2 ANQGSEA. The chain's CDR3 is CSVGGSEQYF. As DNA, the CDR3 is TGCAGCGTTGGCGGGAGCGAGCAGTACTTC.

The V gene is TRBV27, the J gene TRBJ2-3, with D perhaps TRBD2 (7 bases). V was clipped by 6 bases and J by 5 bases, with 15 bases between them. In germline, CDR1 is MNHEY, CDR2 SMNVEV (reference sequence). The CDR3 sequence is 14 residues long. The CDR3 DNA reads TGTGCCAGCAGCCTCGGGGGGCTTAGAGATACGCAGTATTTT. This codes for CASSLGGLRDTQYF.

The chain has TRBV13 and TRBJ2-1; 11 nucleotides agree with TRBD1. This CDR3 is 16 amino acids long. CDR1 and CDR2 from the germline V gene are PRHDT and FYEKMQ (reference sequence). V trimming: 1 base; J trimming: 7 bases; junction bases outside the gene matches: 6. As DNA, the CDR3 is TGTGCCAGCAGCTTAGATGGACAGGGGGCGGGGAATGAGCAGTTCTTC. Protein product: CASSLDGQGAGNEQFF.

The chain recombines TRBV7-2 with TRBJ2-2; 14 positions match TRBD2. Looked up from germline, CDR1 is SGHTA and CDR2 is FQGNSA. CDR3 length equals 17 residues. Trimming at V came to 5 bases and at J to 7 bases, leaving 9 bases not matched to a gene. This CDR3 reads CASSLRGTSGSGGELFF. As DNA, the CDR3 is TGTGCCAGCAGCCTAAGAGGGACTAGCGGGAGTGGCGGGGAGCTGTTTTTT.

In DNA form, the CDR3 reads TGTGCCAGCAGCGTAGGGCTAGGAGGCGCCACAGATACGCAGTATTTT. It encodes CASSVGLGGATDTQYF. The gene calls are TRBV9 and TRBJ2-3; D may be TRBD2 (5 bases). Trimming took 0 bases from V and 2 from J, leaving 13 bases between them. The CDR3 has 16 amino acids. Germline V gene data show CDR1 as SGDLS and CDR2 as YYNGEE.

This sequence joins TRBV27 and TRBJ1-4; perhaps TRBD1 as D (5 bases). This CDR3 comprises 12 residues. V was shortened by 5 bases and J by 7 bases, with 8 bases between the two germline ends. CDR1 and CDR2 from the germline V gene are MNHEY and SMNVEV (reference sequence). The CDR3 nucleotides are TGTGCCAGCAGTGGAGGGGTTGAAAAACTGTTTTTT. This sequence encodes CASSGGVEKLFF.

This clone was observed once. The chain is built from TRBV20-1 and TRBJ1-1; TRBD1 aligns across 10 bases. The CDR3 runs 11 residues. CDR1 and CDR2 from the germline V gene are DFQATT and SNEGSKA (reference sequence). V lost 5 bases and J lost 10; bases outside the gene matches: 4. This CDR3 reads CSADRGLGAFF. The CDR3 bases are TGCAGTGCTGACAGGGGGCTCGGAGCTTTCTTT.

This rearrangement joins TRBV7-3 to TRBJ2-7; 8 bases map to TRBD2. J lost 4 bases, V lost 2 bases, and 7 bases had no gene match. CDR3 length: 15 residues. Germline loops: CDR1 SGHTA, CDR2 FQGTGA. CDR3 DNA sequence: TGTGCCAGCAGCTTAGTGCTGAGCGGGAGTTACGAGCAGTACTTC. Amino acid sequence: CASSLVLSGSYEQYF. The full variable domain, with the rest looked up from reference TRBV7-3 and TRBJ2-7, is GAGVSQTPSNKVTEKGKYVELRCDPISGHTALYWYRQSLGQGPEFLIYFQGTGAADDSGLPNDRFFAVRPEGSVSTLKIQRTERGDSAVYLCASSLVLSGSYEQYFGPGTRLTVT.

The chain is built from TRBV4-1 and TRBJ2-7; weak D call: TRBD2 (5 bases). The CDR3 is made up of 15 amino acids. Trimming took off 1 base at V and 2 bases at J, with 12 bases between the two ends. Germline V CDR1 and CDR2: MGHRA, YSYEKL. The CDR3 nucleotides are TGCGCCAGCAGCCAAGCACCCGGACTCGCCTACGAGCAGTACTTC. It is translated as CASSQAPGLAYEQYF.

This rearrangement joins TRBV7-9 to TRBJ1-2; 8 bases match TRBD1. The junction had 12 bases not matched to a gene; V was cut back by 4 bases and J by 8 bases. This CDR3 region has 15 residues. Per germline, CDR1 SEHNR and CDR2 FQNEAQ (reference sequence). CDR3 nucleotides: TGTGCCAGCAGCTCTCCCGGAGCAGGGGGCTTAGGCTACACCTTC. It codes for CASSSPGAGGLGYTF.

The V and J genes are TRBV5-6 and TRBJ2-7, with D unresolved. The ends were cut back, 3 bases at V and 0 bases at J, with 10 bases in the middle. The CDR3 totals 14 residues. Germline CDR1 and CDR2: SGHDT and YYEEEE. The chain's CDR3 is CASSYTWSSYEQYF. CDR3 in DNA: TGTGCCAGCAGCTACACATGGAGCTCCTACGAGCAGTACTTC.

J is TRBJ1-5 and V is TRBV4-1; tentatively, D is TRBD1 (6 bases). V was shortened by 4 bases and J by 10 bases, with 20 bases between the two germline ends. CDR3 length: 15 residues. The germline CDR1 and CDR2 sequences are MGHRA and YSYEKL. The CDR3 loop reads CASSPSGAIYGPQHF. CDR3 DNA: TGCGCCAGCAGCCCCTCAGGGGCCATCTATGGACCCCAGCATTTT.

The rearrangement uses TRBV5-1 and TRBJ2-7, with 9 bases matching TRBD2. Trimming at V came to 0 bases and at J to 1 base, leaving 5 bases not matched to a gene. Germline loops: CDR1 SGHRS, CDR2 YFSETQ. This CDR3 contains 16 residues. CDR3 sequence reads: CASSLGATSGSYEQYF. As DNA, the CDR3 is TGCGCCAGCAGCTTGGGCGCGACTAGCGGATCCTACGAGCAGTACTTC.

The CDR3 DNA follows: TGTGCCAGCAGCTTACGCGGGACCTCCTACAATGAGCAGTTCTTC. Protein sequence: CASSLRGTSYNEQFF. V gene TRBV13 combines with J gene TRBJ2-1; D is perhaps TRBD2 (6 bases). Germline V gene lookup returns CDR1 PRHDT and CDR2 FYEKMQ (reference sequence). The CDR3 is 15 amino acids. Between the trimmed V and J ends, which lost 2 bases and 0 bases, there was a span of 8 bases.

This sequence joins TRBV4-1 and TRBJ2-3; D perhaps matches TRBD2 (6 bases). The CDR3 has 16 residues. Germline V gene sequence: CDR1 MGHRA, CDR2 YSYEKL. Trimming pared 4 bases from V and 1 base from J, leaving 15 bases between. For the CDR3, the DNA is TGCGCCAGCAGCCCCGGGACTTCCCACGGCACAGATACGCAGTATTTT. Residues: CASSPGTSHGTDTQYF.

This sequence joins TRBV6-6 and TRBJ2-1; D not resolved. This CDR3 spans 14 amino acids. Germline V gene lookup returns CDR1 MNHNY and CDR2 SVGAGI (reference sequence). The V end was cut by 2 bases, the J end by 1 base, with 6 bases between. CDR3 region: CASSYPRSYNEQFF. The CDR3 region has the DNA TGTGCCAGCAGTTACCCGAGGTCCTACAATGAGCAGTTCTTC.

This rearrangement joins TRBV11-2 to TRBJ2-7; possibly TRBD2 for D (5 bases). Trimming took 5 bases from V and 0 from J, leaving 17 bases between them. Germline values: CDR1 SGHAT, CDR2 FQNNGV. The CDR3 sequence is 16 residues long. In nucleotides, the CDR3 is TGTGCCAGCAGCCTAGGAGGAGGAAGGAGCTCCTACGAGCAGTACTTC. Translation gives CASSLGGGRSSYEQYF.

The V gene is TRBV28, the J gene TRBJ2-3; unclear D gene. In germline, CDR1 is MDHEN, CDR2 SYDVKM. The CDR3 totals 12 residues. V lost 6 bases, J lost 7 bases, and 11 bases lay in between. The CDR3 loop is CASSPGYHTQYF. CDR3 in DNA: TGTGCCAGCAGCCCGGGTTATCATACGCAGTATTTT.

The CDR3 sequence: CASSYSPVLSGNTIYF. CDR3 DNA: TGTGCCAGCAGTTACTCACCGGTCCTCTCTGGAAACACCATATATTTT. V and J are TRBV6-6 and TRBJ1-3; D is ambiguous. Trimming took 0 bases from V and 0 from J, leaving 9 bases between them. CDR1 MNHNY and CDR2 SVGAGI come from the germline V gene (reference sequence). The length of the CDR3 is 16 residues.

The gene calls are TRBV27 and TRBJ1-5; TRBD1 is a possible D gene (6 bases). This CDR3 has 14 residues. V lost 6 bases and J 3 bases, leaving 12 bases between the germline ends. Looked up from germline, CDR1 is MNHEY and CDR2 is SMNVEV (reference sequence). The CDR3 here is CASRSGQSNQPQHF. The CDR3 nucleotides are TGTGCCAGCAGATCCGGACAGTCCAATCAGCCCCAGCATTTT.

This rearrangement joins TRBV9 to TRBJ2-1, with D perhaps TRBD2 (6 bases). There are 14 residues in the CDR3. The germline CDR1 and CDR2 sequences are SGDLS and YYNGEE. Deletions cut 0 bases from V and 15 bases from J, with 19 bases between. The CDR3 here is CASSVGEVRSWRFF. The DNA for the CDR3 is TGTGCCAGCAGCGTAGGGGAGGTACGGTCGTGGCGGTTCTTC. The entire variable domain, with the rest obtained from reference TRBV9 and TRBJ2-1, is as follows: DSGVTQTPKHLITATGQRVTLRCSPRSGDLSVYWYQQSLDQGLQFLIQYYNGEERAKGNILERFSAQQFPDLHSELNLSSLELGDSALYFCASSVGEVRSWRFFGPGTRLTVL.

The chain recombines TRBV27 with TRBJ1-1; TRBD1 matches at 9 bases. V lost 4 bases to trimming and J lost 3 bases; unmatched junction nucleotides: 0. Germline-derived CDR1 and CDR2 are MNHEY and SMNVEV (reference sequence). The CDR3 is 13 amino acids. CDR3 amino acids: CASSWTGDTEAFF. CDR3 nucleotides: TGTGCCAGCAGTTGGACAGGGGACACTGAAGCTTTCTTT.

CDR3 sequence reads: CASSPWTSGPSSYEQYF. CDR3 bases: TGTGCCAGCAGCCCCTGGACTAGCGGGCCCAGCTCCTACGAGCAGTACTTC. This chain joins TRBV7-9 and TRBJ2-7, with 11 bases matching TRBD2. Germline V CDR1 and CDR2: SEHNR, FQNEAQ (reference sequence). This CDR3 contains 17 residues. V lost 5 bases, J lost 0 bases, and 9 bases stayed unmatched.

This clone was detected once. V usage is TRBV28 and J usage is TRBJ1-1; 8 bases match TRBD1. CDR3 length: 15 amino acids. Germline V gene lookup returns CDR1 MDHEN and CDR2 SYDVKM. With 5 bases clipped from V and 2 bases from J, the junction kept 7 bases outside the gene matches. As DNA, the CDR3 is TGTGCCAGCAGTCCCGGGGGACAGGCTAACACTGAAGCTTTCTTT. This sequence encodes CASSPGGQANTEAFF.

The CDR3 nucleotides are TGTGCCAGCAGTTCTAGCGGGGGGGCCACCGGGGAGCTGTTTTTT. It translates to CASSSSGGATGELFF. The chain joins TRBV2 to TRBJ2-2, with 12 positions matching TRBD2. Germline assignment: CDR1 SNHLY and CDR2 FYNNEI. This CDR3 has 15 amino acids. The V segment lost 5 bases and the J segment 4 bases; nucleotides outside the gene matches: 2.

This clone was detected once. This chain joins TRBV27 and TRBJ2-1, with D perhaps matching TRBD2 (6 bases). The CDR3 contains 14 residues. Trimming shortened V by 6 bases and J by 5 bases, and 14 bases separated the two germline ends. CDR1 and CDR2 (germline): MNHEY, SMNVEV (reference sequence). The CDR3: CASREGSGDNEQFF. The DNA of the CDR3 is TGTGCCAGCAGGGAGGGCTCCGGGGACAATGAGCAGTTCTTC.